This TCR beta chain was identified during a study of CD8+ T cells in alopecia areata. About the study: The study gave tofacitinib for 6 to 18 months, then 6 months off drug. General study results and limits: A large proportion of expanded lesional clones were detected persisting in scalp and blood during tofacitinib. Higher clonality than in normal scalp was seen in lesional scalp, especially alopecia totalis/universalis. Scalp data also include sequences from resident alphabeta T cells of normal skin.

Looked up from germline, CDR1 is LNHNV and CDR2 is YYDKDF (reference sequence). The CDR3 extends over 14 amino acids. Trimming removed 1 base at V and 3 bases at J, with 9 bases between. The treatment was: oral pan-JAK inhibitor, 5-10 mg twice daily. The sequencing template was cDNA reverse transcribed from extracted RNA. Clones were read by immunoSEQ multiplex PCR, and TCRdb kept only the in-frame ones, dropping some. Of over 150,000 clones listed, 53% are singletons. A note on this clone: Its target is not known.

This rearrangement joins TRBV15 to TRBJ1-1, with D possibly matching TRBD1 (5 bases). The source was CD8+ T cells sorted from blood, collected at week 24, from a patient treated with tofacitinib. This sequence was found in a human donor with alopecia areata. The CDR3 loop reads CATSRGGGDTEAFF. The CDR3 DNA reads TGTGCCACCAGCAGAGGCGGAGGGGACACTGAAGCTTTCTTT.